The sequence of this TCR beta chain was determined in a study of blood T cell repertoires in COVID-19. Background on the study: From the United States, Italy and Spain came samples of acute and convalescent COVID-19. T cells, B-cell-depleted T cells, or PBMCs provided the cDNA or gDNA that served as material.

As processed by the authors: Reference gene primers were amplified, and this amplification served to estimate nucleated cell counts. Clones were sequenced by immunoSEQ multiplex PCR, and TCRdb holds only the in-frame ones, with some missing. V, J and clone size derive from that table, while D and trimming were established from the DNA sequence. In the table there are tens of thousands of clones, around 80% of which are singletons. The receptor comes from a woman aged 80 or over with active or convalescent COVID-19. Source material: peripheral blood.

Here the CDR3 reads CASSIRGVASDTQYF. The CDR3 bases are TGTGCCAGTAGTATCAGGGGGGTCGCATCAGATACGCAGTATTTT. V is TRBV19 and J is TRBJ2-3; tentative D call: TRBD1 (7 bases). Germline CDR1 LNHDA, CDR2 SQIVND (reference sequence). The V gene lost 3 bases and the J gene lost 4 bases, with 14 bases spanning the gap. The CDR3 contains 15 residues.